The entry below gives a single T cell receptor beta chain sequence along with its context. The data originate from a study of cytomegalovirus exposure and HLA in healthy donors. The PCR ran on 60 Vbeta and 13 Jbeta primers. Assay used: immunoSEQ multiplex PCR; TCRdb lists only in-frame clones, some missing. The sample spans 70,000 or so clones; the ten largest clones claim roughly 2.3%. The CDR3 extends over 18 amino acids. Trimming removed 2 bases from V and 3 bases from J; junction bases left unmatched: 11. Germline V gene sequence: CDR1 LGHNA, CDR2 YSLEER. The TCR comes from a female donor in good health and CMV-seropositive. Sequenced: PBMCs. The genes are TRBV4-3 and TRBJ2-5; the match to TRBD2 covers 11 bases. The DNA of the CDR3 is TGCGCCAGCAGCCAAAAACTAGCGGGAGAGGGGCTGAAAGAGACCCAGTACTTC. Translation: CASSQKLAGEGLKETQYF.